This T cell receptor beta chain is drawn from a study of T cells in Graves' hyperthyroidism and ophthalmopathy. Study results and limitations: Blood also contained most expanded thyroid clonotypes above 0.001. A model of 13 V-J features distinguished ophthalmopathy from stable hyperthyroidism.

Unmatched junction bases numbered 6, after V lost 4 bases and J lost 6 bases. The CDR3 is 14 amino acids. CDR1 is LNHDA, CDR2 SQIVND, per germline (reference sequence). With respect to this clonotype: What it recognizes is unknown.

Amplification targeted TCR beta CDR3 regions from RNA transcripts. The HTBI primer set was used in a first-round RT-PCR of the TCR CDR3. From the multiplex PCR reads, TCRdb called clonotypes with MiXCR, one entry per CDR3 protein. The sample consists of 500,000 to 600,000 distinct CDR3 sequences, under 60% of them appearing once. When ophthalmopathy did not progress within 18 months, Graves' hyperthyroidism was considered stable. The sample consisted of peripheral blood or thyroid tissue (not recorded which). The chain has TRBV19 and TRBJ1-1; 9 bases align to TRBD1. The origin of this receptor is a woman younger than 30 with Graves' hyperthyroidism. DNA of the CDR3: TGTGCCAGTAGTACAGGGACAGGGAGGGCTGAAGCTTTCTTT. Encoded protein: CASSTGTGRAEAFF.